The clone carrying this T cell receptor beta chain was seen more than once but under ten times. What it binds is not known. Trimming took 2 bases from V and 3 from J, leaving 8 bases between them. CDR1 is DFQATT and CDR2 is SNEGSKA in the germline V gene (reference sequence). This CDR3 has 12 residues. TCRdb independently ran MiXCR on the RT-PCR reads; one entry per CDR3 protein. The table lists over 800,000 distinct CDR3 sequences, 20% to 25% of them singletons, with roughly 10% in the top ten. This sample was taken from a study of response to subunit inactivated influenza vaccine. Study-level results: Authors suggested each seasonal influenza vaccination recruits few new T cells.

Source: PBMCs from blood, taken roughly 5 days after vaccination. The TCR sequence derives from a man aged 50-60 years who received an inactivated influenza vaccine. V is TRBV20-1 and J is TRBJ2-7; D is uncertain. The CDR3 sequence is CSARNYLYEQYF. CDR3 nucleotide sequence: TGCAGTGCTAGAAACTACCTCTACGAGCAGTACTTC.